The clone carrying this TCR beta chain was found a few times. Germline CDR1 is SEHNR and CDR2 is FQNEAQ (reference sequence). The CDR3 consists of 14 residues. Losses at the gene ends were 6 bases for V and 6 bases for J; bases not matched to a gene: 8. Extraction of PBMCs used roughly 9.4 ml of fresh peripheral blood. The TCR beta CDR3 regions underwent amplification using RNA transcripts as the source. TCR CDR3 regions were first amplified by RT-PCR with HTBI primers. Using its own MiXCR run on the multiplex PCR reads, TCRdb lists one record per CDR3 protein. The data show 700,000 to 850,000 distinct CDR3 sequences, approximately 36% seen once. The data were taken from a study of T cells in Graves' hyperthyroidism and ophthalmopathy. Looking at the study overall: Any treatment followed the collection of peripheral blood at initial diagnosis.

The sequenced sample was blood. The clonotype comes from a woman between 40 and 50 years old with Graves' hyperthyroidism. The chain is built from TRBV7-9 and TRBJ1-1; TRBD1 matches 9 bases. For the CDR3, the DNA is TGTGCCAGCAGTTCCGGACAGGGGCTACCTGAAGCTTTCTTT. Its translation is CASSSGQGLPEAFF.